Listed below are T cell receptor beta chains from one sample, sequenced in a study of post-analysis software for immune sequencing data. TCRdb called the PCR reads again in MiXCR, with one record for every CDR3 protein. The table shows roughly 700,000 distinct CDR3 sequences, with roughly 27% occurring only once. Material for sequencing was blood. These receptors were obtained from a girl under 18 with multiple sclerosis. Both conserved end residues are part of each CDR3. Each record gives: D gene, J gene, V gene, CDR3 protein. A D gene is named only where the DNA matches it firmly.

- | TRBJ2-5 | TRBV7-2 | CASSSGALTSGTQYF
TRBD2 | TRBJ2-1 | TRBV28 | CASTSGGRLNNEQFF
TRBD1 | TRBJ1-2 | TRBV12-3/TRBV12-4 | CASLGQGLPTNYGYTF
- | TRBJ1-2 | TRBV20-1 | CSADVQQGSYGYTF
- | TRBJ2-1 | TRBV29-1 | CSVERGQGIPYNEQFF
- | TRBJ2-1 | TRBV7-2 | CASSLVRGGQFF
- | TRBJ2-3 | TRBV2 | CARSSSTADTQYF
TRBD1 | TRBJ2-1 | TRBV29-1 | CSADRAGWNEQFF
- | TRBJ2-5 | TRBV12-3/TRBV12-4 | CASSRSLGEQYF
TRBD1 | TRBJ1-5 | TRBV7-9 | CASSWGRPGQGRYSNQPQHF
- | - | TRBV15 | CATSRAFEETQYF
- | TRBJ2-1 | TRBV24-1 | CATSDWTHYNEQFF
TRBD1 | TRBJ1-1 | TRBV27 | CATLGAGGSAFF
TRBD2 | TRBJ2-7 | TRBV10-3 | CAIRGTSGRDGEQYF
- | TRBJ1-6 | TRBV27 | CASSYAGTSYNSPLHF
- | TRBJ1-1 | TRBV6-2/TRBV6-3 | CASRLDRLTEAFF
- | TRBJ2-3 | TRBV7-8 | CASSGKSGPFGDTQYF
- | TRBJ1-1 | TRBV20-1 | CSAIRRLNTEAFF
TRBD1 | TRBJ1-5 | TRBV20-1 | CSAGGQVNQPQHF
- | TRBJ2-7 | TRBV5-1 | CASSFNARASVSYEQYF
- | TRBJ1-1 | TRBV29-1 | CRVAQSRDTEAFF
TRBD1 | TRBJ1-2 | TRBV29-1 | CSVDEGAVYGYTF
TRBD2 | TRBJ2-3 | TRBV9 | CASSVASGGSGMGDTQYF
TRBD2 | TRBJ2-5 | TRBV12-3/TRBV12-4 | CASSQPGGAGETQYF
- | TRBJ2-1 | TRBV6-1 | CASSAGWGEYNEQFF
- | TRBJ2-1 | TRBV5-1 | CASSLELISYNEQFF
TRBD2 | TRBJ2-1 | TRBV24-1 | CATSDWTSGRASEQFF
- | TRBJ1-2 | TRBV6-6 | CASAPGGLNYGYTF
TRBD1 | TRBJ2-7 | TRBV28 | CASRKNRGNVYEQYF
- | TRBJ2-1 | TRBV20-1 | CSAIPRGSDEQFF
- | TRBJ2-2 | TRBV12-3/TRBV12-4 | CASSLVRGRRTGELFF
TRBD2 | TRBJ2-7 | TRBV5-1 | CASSARGTSASYEQYF
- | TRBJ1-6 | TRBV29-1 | CSVPAVGAGANSPLHF
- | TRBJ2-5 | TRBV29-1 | CSVVAGHQETQYF
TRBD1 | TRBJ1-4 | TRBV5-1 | CASSHQGGSEKLFF
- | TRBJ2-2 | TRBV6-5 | CASSYDRYTGELFF
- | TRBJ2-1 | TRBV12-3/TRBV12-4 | CASSSSSLQFF
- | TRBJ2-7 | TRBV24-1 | CATSDSSRAEQYF
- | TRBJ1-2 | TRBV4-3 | CASSQDVQDYGYTF
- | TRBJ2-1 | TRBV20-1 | CSAWMGDEQFF
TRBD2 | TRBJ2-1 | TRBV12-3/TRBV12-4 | CASSLGPAGGSPERVYSYNEQFF
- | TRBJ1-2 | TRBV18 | CASSTGPMNGYTF
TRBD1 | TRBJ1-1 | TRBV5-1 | CASSLVLSGGTEAFF
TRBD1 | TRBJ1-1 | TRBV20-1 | CSARDRRGYRGAEAFF
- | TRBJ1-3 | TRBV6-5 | CASSYSRDRRTIDF
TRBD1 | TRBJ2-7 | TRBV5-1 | CASSLVGTGEVWQYF
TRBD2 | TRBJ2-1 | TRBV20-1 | CSVWRGAAGGEQFF
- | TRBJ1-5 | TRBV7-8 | CASSLEGVIQPQHF
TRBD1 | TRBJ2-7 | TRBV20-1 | CSARRGQGVHEQYF